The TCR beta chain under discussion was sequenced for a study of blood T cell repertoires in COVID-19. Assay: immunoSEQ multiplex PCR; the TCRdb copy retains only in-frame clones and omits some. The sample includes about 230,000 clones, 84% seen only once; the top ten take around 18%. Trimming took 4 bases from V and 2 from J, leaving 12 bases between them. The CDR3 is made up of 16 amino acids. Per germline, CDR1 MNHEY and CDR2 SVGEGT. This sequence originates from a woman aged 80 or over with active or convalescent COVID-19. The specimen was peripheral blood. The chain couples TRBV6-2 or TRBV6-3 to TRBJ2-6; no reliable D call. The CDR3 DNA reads TGTGCCAGCAGTTCGGCGGTGTTCGCTGGGGCCAACGTCCTGACTTTC. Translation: CASSSAVFAGANVLTF.